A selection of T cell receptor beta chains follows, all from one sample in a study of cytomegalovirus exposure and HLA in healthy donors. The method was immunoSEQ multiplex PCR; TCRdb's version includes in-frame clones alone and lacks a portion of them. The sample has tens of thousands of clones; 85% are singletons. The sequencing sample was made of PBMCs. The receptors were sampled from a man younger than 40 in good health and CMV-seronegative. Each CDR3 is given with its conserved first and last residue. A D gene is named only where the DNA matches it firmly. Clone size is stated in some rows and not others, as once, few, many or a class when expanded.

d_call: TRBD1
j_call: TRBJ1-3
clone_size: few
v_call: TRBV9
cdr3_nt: TGTGCCAGCAGCACGGGACAGGGGGCCGGAAACACCATATATTTT
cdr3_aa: CASSTGQGAGNTIYF

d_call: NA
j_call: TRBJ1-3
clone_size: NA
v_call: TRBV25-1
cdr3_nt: TGTGCCAGCAGTCGGTTTTCAGGCTCTGGAAACACCATATATTTT
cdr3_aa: CASSRFSGSGNTIYF

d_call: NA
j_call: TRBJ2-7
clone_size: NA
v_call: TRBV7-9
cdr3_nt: TGTGCCAGCAGCTTGGACTTACTACTTGGGGAGCAGTACTTC
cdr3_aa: CASSLDLLLGEQYF

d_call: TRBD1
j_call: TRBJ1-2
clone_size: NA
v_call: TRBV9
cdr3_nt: TGTGCCAGCAGCCCAGCAGGGACAGGGGGCTTTTTCTATGGCTACACCTTC
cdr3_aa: CASSPAGTGGFFYGYTF

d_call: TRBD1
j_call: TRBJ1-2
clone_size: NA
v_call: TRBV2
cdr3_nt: TGTGCCAGCAGTGGGGACAGGGGGCAGGGCTACACCTTC
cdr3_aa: CASSGDRGQGYTF

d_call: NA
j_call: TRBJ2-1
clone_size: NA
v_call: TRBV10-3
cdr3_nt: TGTGCCATCGGCGTGGTTACAGGGCTAGTCAATCATGAGCAGTTCTTC
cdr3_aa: CAIGVVTGLVNHEQFF

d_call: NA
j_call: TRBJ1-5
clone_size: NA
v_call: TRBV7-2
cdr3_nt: TGTGCCAGCAGCTTGCAGGGCCAGGGACAGCCCCAGCATTTT
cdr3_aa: CASSLQGQGQPQHF

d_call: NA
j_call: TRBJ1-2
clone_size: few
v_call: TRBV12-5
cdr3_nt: TGTGCTAGTGGTTTGGAAGGGGTGCGCTATGGCTACACCTTC
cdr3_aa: CASGLEGVRYGYTF

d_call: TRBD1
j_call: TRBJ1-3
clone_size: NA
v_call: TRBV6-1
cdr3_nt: TGTGCCAGCAGTGTGGGACAGACTGGAAACACCATATATTTT
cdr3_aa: CASSVGQTGNTIYF

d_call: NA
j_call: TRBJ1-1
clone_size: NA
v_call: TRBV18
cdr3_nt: TGTGCCAGCTCACCGCCCTCATTCGGGGAGGCTTTCTTT
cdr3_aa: CASSPPSFGEAFF

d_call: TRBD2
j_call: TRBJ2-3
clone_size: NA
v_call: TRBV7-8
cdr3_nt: TGTGCCAGCAGCTCGCCCACCGCGGGGGGGCTATTCAAGCAAACGCAGTATTTT
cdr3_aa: CASSSPTAGGLFKQTQYF

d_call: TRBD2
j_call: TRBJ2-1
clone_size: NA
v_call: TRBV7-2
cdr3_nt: TGTGCCAGCAGCCCAAGCGGGAGGGCGCCCCATGAGCAGTTCTTC
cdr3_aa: CASSPSGRAPHEQFF

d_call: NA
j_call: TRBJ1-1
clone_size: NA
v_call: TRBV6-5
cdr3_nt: TGTGCCAGCAGTTACTCCGGAGCGAACACTGAAGCTTTCTTT
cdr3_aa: CASSYSGANTEAFF

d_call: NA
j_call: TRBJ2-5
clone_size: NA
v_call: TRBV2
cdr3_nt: TGTGGTGTAGTCGGACTAATCATTTTCCAAGAGACCCAGTACTTC
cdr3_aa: CGVVGLIIFQETQYF

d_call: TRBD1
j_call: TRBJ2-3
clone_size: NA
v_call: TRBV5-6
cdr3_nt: TGTGCCAGCAGCTTGGCGGGACAGTACACAGATACGCAGTATTTT
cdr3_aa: CASSLAGQYTDTQYF

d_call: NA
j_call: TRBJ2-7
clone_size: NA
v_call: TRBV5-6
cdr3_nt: TGTGCCAGCAGCTTGTTTTATAACAGGGTTGGCTACGAGCAGTACTTC
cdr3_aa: CASSLFYNRVGYEQYF

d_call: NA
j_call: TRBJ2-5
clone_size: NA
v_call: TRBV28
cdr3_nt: TGTGCCACCCTACCCGTTCAGGGCAAAGAGACCCAGTACTTC
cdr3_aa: CATLPVQGKETQYF

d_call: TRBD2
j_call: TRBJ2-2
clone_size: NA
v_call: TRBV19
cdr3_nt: TGTGCCAGTAATAAAATACCGGGACTAGTGGGCACCGGGGAGCTGTTTTTT
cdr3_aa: CASNKIPGLVGTGELFF

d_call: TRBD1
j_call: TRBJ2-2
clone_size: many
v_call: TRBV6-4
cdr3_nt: TGTGCCAGCAGTGACTCGAGACAGGGAGATACCGGGGAGCTGTTTTTT
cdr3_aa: CASSDSRQGDTGELFF

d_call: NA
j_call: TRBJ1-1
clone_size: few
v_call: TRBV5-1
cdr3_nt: TGCGCCAGCAGCTTGTCCAGCGCGAACACTGAAGCTTTCTTT
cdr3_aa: CASSLSSANTEAFF

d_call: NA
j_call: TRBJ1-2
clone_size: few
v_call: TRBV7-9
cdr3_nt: TGTGCCAGCAGCTTTCCCTCCCGGAGGACCTATGGCTACACCTTC
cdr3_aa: CASSFPSRRTYGYTF

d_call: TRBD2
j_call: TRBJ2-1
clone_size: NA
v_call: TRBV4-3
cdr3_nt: TGCGCCAGCAGCCATGGGGGTGCGGGAGGGATCAATGAGCAGTTCTTC
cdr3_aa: CASSHGGAGGINEQFF

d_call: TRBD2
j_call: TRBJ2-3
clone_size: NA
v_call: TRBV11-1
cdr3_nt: TGTGCCAGCAGCTCGCAAAGCGGGGGCGGCACAGATACGCAGTATTTT
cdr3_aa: CASSSQSGGGTDTQYF

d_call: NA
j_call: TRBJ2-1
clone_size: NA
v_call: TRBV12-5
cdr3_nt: TGTGCTAGTGGTCGGACTACCAACAATGAGCAGTTCTTC
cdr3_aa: CASGRTTNNEQFF

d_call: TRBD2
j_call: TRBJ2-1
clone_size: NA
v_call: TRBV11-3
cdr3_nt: TGTGCCACCGGCGGGGGGTCGAGCTCCTACAATGAGCAGTTCTTC
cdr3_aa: CATGGGSSSYNEQFF

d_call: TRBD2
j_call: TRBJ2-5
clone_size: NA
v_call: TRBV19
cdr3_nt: TGTGCCAGTGGGCGCAGCGGGGCCTTCGGGGAAGAGACCCAGTACTTC
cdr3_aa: CASGRSGAFGEETQYF

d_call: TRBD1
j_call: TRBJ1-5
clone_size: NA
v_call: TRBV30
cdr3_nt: TGTGCCTGGAGTGCCTTACAGGGGAATCAGCCCCAGCATTTT
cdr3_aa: CAWSALQGNQPQHF

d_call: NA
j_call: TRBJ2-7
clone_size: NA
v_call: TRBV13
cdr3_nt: TGTGCCAGCAGCACAAGCTCCTACGAGCAGTACTTC
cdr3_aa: CASSTSSYEQYF

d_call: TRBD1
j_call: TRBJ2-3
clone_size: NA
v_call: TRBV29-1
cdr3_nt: TGCAGCGTTGACGGACAGGGGGGTGTCGATACGCAGTATTTT
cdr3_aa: CSVDGQGGVDTQYF

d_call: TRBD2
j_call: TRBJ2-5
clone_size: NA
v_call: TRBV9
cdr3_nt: TGTGCCAGCAGCCCTCAGCAGGCTAGCGGGGACCGAGAGACCCAGTACTTC
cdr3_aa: CASSPQQASGDRETQYF

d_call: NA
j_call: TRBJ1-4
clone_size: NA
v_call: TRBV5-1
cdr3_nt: TGCGCCAGCAGCCAGCAGGGCAGGGATGAAAAACTGTTTTTT
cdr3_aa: CASSQQGRDEKLFF